Shown below are 31 T cell receptor beta chains from a single sample sequenced in a study of OX40 agonist ivuxolimab in advanced cancers. TCRdb keeps only in-frame clones here, not all; method: immunoSEQ multiplex PCR. The sample holds 35,000 or so clones, about four fifths seen once. Sequenced material: CD4+ or CD8+ T cells sorted from blood, taken in a trial of the OX40 agonist ivuxolimab. The receptors here all came from an adult with an advanced solid tumor such as melanoma, head and neck, liver or kidney cancer.

The rearrangement uses TRBV19 and TRBJ2-3, with D possibly being TRBD2 (6 bases). Germline CDR1 is LNHDA and CDR2 is SQIVND (reference sequence). V was trimmed by 6 bases and J by 3 bases, leaving 13 bases between them. CDR3 size: 14 residues. The CDR3: CASRYSGLTDTQYF. CDR3 DNA sequence: TGTGCCAGTAGATACAGCGGGTTAACAGATACGCAGTATTTT.

The chain combines TRBV27 with TRBJ2-7; 7 bases line up with TRBD1. CDR3 length equals 15 residues. Germline CDR1 and CDR2: MNHEY and SMNVEV (reference sequence). After removal of 5 bases from V and 3 bases from J, the junction contained 10 bases not matched to a gene. The CDR3 reads CASSTYRGNIYEQYF. CDR3 DNA: TGTGCCAGCAGTACCTACAGGGGTAATATCTACGAGCAGTACTTC.

Points on this clone: Germline and junction disagree at one end, which may indicate a read error. J is TRBJ2-5 and V is TRBV7-9; D unclear. CDR1 is SEHNR and CDR2 is FQNEAQ in the germline V gene (reference sequence). The CDR3 spans 11 residues. The CDR3: CASSLTPTPDF. CDR3 DNA: TGTGCCAGCAGCTTAACTCCTACCCCGGACTTC.

This sequence joins TRBV7-2 and TRBJ1-2; no reliable D call. V shed 5 bases and J shed 6 bases, with 22 bases lying between them. The CDR3 loop spans 16 amino acids. Germline V CDR1 and CDR2: SGHTA, FQGNSA. The CDR3 bases are TGTGCCAGCAGCCCGTCTCCACCTCCCACCCGGAATGGCTACACCTTC. It yields the protein CASSPSPPPTRNGYTF.

V usage is TRBV10-3 and J usage is TRBJ2-2, with TRBD1 identical over 8 bases. CDR3 length equals 15 residues. Germline lookup yields CDR1 ENHRY and CDR2 SYGVKD. V shed 2 bases, J shed 4 bases, and the junction held 3 bases outside the gene matches. The CDR3, as DNA: TGTGCCATCAGTGAGGGGACAGGACCCACCGGGGAGCTGTTTTTT. Residues: CAISEGTGPTGELFF.

V is TRBV7-2 and J is TRBJ1-1; D gene unclear. Germline lookup yields CDR1 SGHTA and CDR2 FQGNSA. The V end was cut by 4 bases, the J end by 1 base, with 10 bases between. The CDR3 is 14 residues long. For the CDR3, the DNA is TGTGCCAGCAGCTATGGAGCCGGGAACACTGAAGCTTTCTTT. Translating gives CASSYGAGNTEAFF. Variable domain in full (rest from reference TRBV7-2 and TRBJ1-1): GAGVSQSPSNKVTEKGKDVELRCDPISGHTALYWYRQSLGQGLEFLIYFQGNSAPDKSGLPSDRFSAERTGGSVSTLTIQRTQQEDSAVYLCASSYGAGNTEAFFGQGTRLTVV.

This sequence joins TRBV7-9 and TRBJ1-3; D unresolved. Trimming took 1 base from V and 0 from J, leaving 7 bases between them. CDR1 SEHNR and CDR2 FQNEAQ come from the germline V gene (reference sequence). The CDR3 has 15 amino acids. CDR3 sequence: CASSLGPVSGNTIYF. The CDR3 DNA reads TGTGCCAGCAGCTTAGGTCCGGTCTCTGGAAACACCATATATTTT. The variable domain in full, with the rest retrieved from reference TRBV7-9 and TRBJ1-3, is DTGVSQNPRHKITKRGQNVTFRCDPISEHNRLYWYRQTLGQGPEFLTYFQNEAQLEKSRLLSDRFSAERPKGSFSTLEIQRTEQGDSAMYLCASSLGPVSGNTIYFGEGSWLTVV.

The chain combines TRBV27 with TRBJ2-7, with D maybe TRBD1 (5 bases). The CDR3 is made up of 14 amino acids. The V end lost 2 bases, the J end lost 2 bases, and 10 bases lay between the germline ends. Germline CDR1 MNHEY, CDR2 SMNVEV (reference sequence). The CDR3 nucleotides are TGTGCCAGCAGTTTAAGGGGAATGGCCTACGAGCAGTACTTC. Translated: CASSLRGMAYEQYF.

V and J are TRBV27 and TRBJ1-5, with D possibly being TRBD1 (5 bases). In germline, CDR1 is MNHEY, CDR2 SMNVEV (reference sequence). Trimming pared 6 bases from V and 4 bases from J, leaving 10 bases between. This CDR3 has 13 residues. The CDR3 region has the DNA TGTGCCAGCAGCCAATGGGGGAATCAGCCCCAGCATTTT. This encodes CASSQWGNQPQHF.

The genes are TRBV28 and TRBJ1-1; TRBD1 aligns across 7 bases. Germline V lookup: CDR1 MDHEN, CDR2 SYDVKM. This CDR3 has 15 amino acids. V shed 5 bases and J 7 bases; nucleotides not matched to a gene: 13. As DNA, the CDR3 is TGTGCCAGCAGTACTCGGGACAGCGTCTTCGGTGAAGCTTTCTTT. It specifies CASSTRDSVFGEAFF.

A note on this clone: Within the sample, other DNA sequences also encode this same CDR3. The chain combines TRBV7-6 with TRBJ2-5; no definite D call. The CDR3 has 13 residues. Trimming removed 2 bases from V and 5 bases from J, with 9 bases in between. Looked up from germline, CDR1 is SGHVS and CDR2 is FNYEAQ. The chain's CDR3 is CASSLYPGETQYF. Here the CDR3 DNA reads TGTGCCAGCAGCTTATACCCCGGCGAGACCCAGTACTTC.

The chain combines TRBV7-8 with TRBJ2-7; D is possibly TRBD1 (5 bases). This CDR3 is built from 13 residues. From germline, CDR1 is SGHVS and CDR2 FQNEAQ. V lost 5 bases to trimming and J lost 4 bases, with 12 bases between them. The CDR3: CASSPGRAYEQYF. The CDR3 nucleotides are TGTGCCAGCAGCCCCGGCAGGGCTTACGAGCAGTACTTC.

V usage is TRBV10-3 and J usage is TRBJ2-4; D gene uncertain. Germline-derived CDR1 and CDR2 are ENHRY and SYGVKD. This CDR3 contains 16 residues. Trimming cost V 3 bases and J 0 bases, with 12 bases left between them. CDR3 protein: CAISDSSGLAKNIQYF. The CDR3 DNA follows: TGTGCCATCAGTGACTCTAGTGGGCTAGCCAAAAACATTCAGTACTTC.

This chain joins TRBV28 and TRBJ1-5; 9 nucleotides agree with TRBD1. V lost 5 bases and J lost 6; bases outside the gene matches: 5. CDR3 length: 14 amino acids. Germline values: CDR1 MDHEN, CDR2 SYDVKM. CDR3 in amino acids: CASSMGQGIQPQHF. The CDR3 nucleotides are TGTGCCAGCAGTATGGGACAGGGTATTCAGCCCCAGCATTTT.

The V call is TRBV13, the J call TRBJ2-7; a possible D gene is TRBD2 (5 bases). Trimming pared 0 bases from V and 2 bases from J, leaving 5 bases between. The CDR3 totals 13 residues. Germline V gene data show CDR1 as PRHDT and CDR2 as FYEKMQ (reference sequence). The DNA of the CDR3 is TGTGCCAGCAGCTTAGGGACTACCTACGAGCAGTACTTC. Protein product: CASSLGTTYEQYF.

In this sample, this clone is medium-sized. The chain employs TRBV12-5 and TRBJ2-3, with a possible D match to TRBD1 (6 bases). The CDR3 is 16 residues long. The germline V gene encodes CDR1 LGHNT and CDR2 FRNRAP. Trimming removed 3 bases at V and 2 bases at J, with 15 bases between. The CDR3 nucleotides read TGTGCTAGTGGTTTCGGGGTGACAGGAATCACAGATACGCAGTATTTT. Its translation is CASGFGVTGITDTQYF.

The genes are TRBV6-5 and TRBJ2-3; the D call may be TRBD1 or TRBD2 (7 bases each). V gave up 7 bases and J gave up 8 bases, with 19 bases separating them. CDR1 and CDR2 (germline): MNHEY, SVGAGI. The CDR3 loop spans 14 amino acids. The CDR3: CASNPGGVVGTQYF. The CDR3, as DNA: TGTGCCAGCAATCCAGGGGGGGTCGTAGGTACGCAGTATTTT.

For the CDR3, the DNA is TGTGCCAGCAGCCCGGGGACCCGGGAGACCCAGTACTTC. This sequence encodes CASSPGTRETQYF. The V and J genes are TRBV27 and TRBJ2-5, with D perhaps being TRBD1 or TRBD2 (5 bases each). V lost 6 bases to trimming and J lost 5 bases, with 13 bases between them. CDR1 is MNHEY, CDR2 SMNVEV, per germline (reference sequence). This CDR3 has 13 residues.

This sequence joins TRBV28 and TRBJ1-3, with TRBD1 as a possible D gene (5 bases). CDR1 is MDHEN and CDR2 is SYDVKM in the germline V gene. V lost 3 bases and J lost 4, with 10 bases in between. CDR3 length equals 14 residues. The CDR3 reads CASSLWDGGNTIYF. The CDR3 region has the DNA TGTGCCAGCAGTTTGTGGGACGGCGGAAACACCATATATTTT.

The gene calls are TRBV19 and TRBJ2-7; a possible D gene is TRBD2 (6 bases). Between the trimmed V and J ends, which lost 6 bases and 5 bases, there was a span of 20 bases. The length of the CDR3 is 15 residues. Germline assignment: CDR1 LNHDA and CDR2 SQIVND (reference sequence). Written as DNA, the CDR3 is TGTGCCAGTAGCCTTCCTCAGGAGGGGACGCACGAGCAGTACTTC. Residues: CASSLPQEGTHEQYF.

Written as DNA, the CDR3 is TGTGCCAGCACGGGGGGAAACTATGGCTACACCTTC. It translates to CASTGGNYGYTF. The J gene is TRBJ1-2, the V gene TRBV6-5; D is possibly TRBD1 (5 bases). V lost 7 bases and J 2 bases, leaving 8 bases between the germline ends. Germline loops: CDR1 MNHEY, CDR2 SVGAGI. The CDR3 contains 12 residues.

The rearrangement uses TRBV9 and TRBJ2-1, with 10 bases that match TRBD1. Germline V gives CDR1 SGDLS, CDR2 YYNGEE. The CDR3 consists of 15 residues. Trimming took 4 bases from V and 8 from J; bases not matched to a gene: 9. The CDR3 protein is CASSPRGTGVDEQFF. The CDR3, as DNA: TGTGCCAGCAGCCCCAGAGGGACAGGGGTTGATGAGCAGTTCTTC.

This clone came up a few times. The V call is TRBV10-1, the J call TRBJ2-7; 7 positions agree with TRBD1. Germline V gives CDR1 WNHNN, CDR2 SYGVQD (reference sequence). This CDR3 is 13 amino acids long. V was clipped by 5 bases and J by 3 bases; unmatched bases: 4. CDR3 sequence: CASSPGQVYEQYF. The CDR3 DNA reads TGCGCCAGCAGTCCCGGACAGGTCTACGAGCAGTACTTC.

J is TRBJ2-5 and V is TRBV19; D perhaps matches TRBD1 (5 bases). CDR1 and CDR2 (germline): LNHDA, SQIVND (reference sequence). V was shortened by 3 bases and J by 5 bases, with 10 bases between the two germline ends. The CDR3 extends over 13 amino acids. The CDR3 DNA sequence: TGTGCCAGTAGTATCACAGGCGAGGAGACCCAGTACTTC. Its protein is CASSITGEETQYF.

The chain links TRBV6-5 to TRBJ1-2; 9 bases agree with TRBD1. The J segment lost 1 base and the V segment lost 5 bases, leaving 5 bases of the junction unmatched. The germline gives CDR1 MNHEY, CDR2 SVGAGI. The CDR3 is made up of 15 amino acids. The CDR3 sequence is CASSTGTGLNYGYTF. The DNA of the CDR3 is TGTGCCAGCAGTACCGGGACAGGGCTTAACTATGGCTACACCTTC.

The chain uses TRBV28 and TRBJ2-1; 12 bases agree with TRBD1. Germline assignment: CDR1 MDHEN and CDR2 SYDVKM. V was clipped by 5 bases and J by 6 bases; unmatched bases: 8. This CDR3 has 16 amino acids. DNA for the CDR3: TGTGCCAGCAGTCCTAACCGGGACAGGGGGCTCAATGAGCAGTTCTTC. Amino acids: CASSPNRDRGLNEQFF.

This chain links TRBV2 with TRBJ2-5; no reliable D call. V lost 5 bases, J lost 7 bases, and 2 bases lay in between. CDR3 length: 9 amino acids. Germline values: CDR1 SNHLY, CDR2 FYNNEI. CDR3 coding DNA: TGTGCCAGCAGTAGGACCCAGTACTTC. It encodes CASSRTQYF. Using reference TRBV2 and TRBJ2-5 for the parts outside the CDR3, the full variable domain is EPEVTQTPSHQVTQMGQEVILRCVPISNHLYFYWYRQILGQKVEFLVSFYNNEISEKSEIFDDQFSVERPDGSNFTLKIRSTKLEDSAMYFCASSRTQYFGPGTRLLVL.

The chain couples TRBV28 to TRBJ2-3, with 10 bases matching TRBD2. The CDR3 is 19 residues long. With V trimmed by 1 base and J by 3 bases, 13 bases remained unmatched. The germline V gene has CDR1 MDHEN and CDR2 SYDVKM. The CDR3 DNA follows: TGTGCCAGCAGTTTATTAGGGGAACCCGGGACTAGCGTGACAGATACGCAGTATTTT. This codes for CASSLLGEPGTSVTDTQYF.

This chain joins TRBV19 and TRBJ2-7; possibly TRBD1 for D (6 bases). The CDR3 contains 15 residues. Per germline, CDR1 LNHDA and CDR2 SQIVND (reference sequence). The V and J ends lost 3 bases and 1 base respectively, with 13 bases between them. CDR3 loop: CASSITGPSSYEQYF. The DNA of the CDR3 is TGTGCCAGTAGTATTACAGGGCCCTCATCCTACGAGCAGTACTTC.

The rearrangement joins TRBV10-3 to TRBJ1-3; D ambiguous. V shed 11 bases and J shed 4 bases, with 12 bases lying between them. Germline loops: CDR1 ENHRY, CDR2 SYGVKD. The CDR3 consists of 12 residues. The CDR3 DNA reads TGTGCCCTCCCCACCTTCGGAAACACCATATATTTT. Its protein is CALPTFGNTIYF.

The chain has TRBV7-9 and TRBJ2-3; the D gene is possibly TRBD2 (6 bases). The V end lost 1 base, the J end lost 1 base, and 15 bases lay between the germline ends. The CDR3 has 17 residues. Germline V lookup: CDR1 SEHNR, CDR2 FQNEAQ (reference sequence). The CDR3 bases are TGTGCCAGCAGCTTAGGCACGGGAGACGGGGGCACAGATACGCAGTATTTT. Encoded protein: CASSLGTGDGGTDTQYF. Combining the CDR3 with reference TRBV7-9 and TRBJ2-3 gives the whole variable domain DTGVSQNPRHKITKRGQNVTFRCDPISEHNRLYWYRQTLGQGPEFLTYFQNEAQLEKSRLLSDRFSAERPKGSFSTLEIQRTEQGDSAMYLCASSLGTGDGGTDTQYFGPGTRLTVL.